A selection of T cell receptor beta chains follows, all from one sample in a study of response to subunit inactivated influenza vaccine. TCRdb re-derived calls from the RT-PCR reads in MiXCR, one entry per CDR3 protein. The sample holds 500,000 or so distinct CDR3 sequences, approximately 16% seen once. Sequencing was performed on CD4+ T cells sorted from PBMCs, taken around 25 months after vaccination. The receptors were gathered from a man between 50 and 70 years old who received an inactivated influenza vaccine. CDR3s include the opening cysteine and the closing phenylalanine or tryptophan. Fields, in order: D gene, clone size, V gene, J gene, CDR3 DNA, CDR3 protein. A D gene is named only where the DNA matches it firmly. The size field is filled for only some rows; it gives once, few, many or a size class.

d_gene: -; abundance: many; v_gene: TRBV20-1; j_gene: TRBJ2-5; CDR3nt: TGCAGTGCTAGAGATAATTTAAAAGAGACCCAGTACTTC; CDR3aa: CSARDNLKETQYF
d_gene: TRBD2; abundance: few; v_gene: TRBV5-1; j_gene: TRBJ2-3; CDR3nt: TGCGCCAGCATCCCAGCGGGAGCCTCAGATACGCAGTATTTT; CDR3aa: CASIPAGASDTQYF
d_gene: TRBD1; abundance: -; v_gene: TRBV12-3/TRBV12-4; j_gene: TRBJ2-3; CDR3nt: TGTGCCAGCAGTCGGGACAGGGAAAGCACAGATACGCAGTATTTT; CDR3aa: CASSRDRESTDTQYF
d_gene: TRBD1; abundance: many; v_gene: TRBV4-1; j_gene: TRBJ2-1; CDR3nt: TGCGCCAGCAGACGGACAGGGAGGAATGAGCAGTTCTTC; CDR3aa: CASRRTGRNEQFF
d_gene: -; abundance: -; v_gene: TRBV10-3; j_gene: TRBJ1-1; CDR3nt: TGTGCCATCAGGGCCGGGGGTCGGGACACTGAAGCTTTCTTT; CDR3aa: CAIRAGGRDTEAFF
d_gene: TRBD1; abundance: -; v_gene: TRBV9; j_gene: TRBJ1-1; CDR3nt: TGTGCCAGCAGCGTAAGGACAGGGGCGACTGAAGCTTTCTTT; CDR3aa: CASSVRTGATEAFF
d_gene: TRBD1; abundance: -; v_gene: TRBV10-3; j_gene: TRBJ1-2; CDR3nt: TGTGCCATCAGTGGGGACAGCTATGGCTACACCTTC; CDR3aa: CAISGDSYGYTF
d_gene: -; abundance: few; v_gene: TRBV6-2/TRBV6-3; j_gene: TRBJ2-2; CDR3nt: TGTGCCAGTAAGACTAGTATCGGGGAGCTGTTTTTT; CDR3aa: CASKTSIGELFF
d_gene: TRBD1; abundance: -; v_gene: TRBV20-1; j_gene: TRBJ2-7; CDR3nt: TGCAGTGCTAGAGACCGGGACAGGTTGTTAGAGCAGTACTTC; CDR3aa: CSARDRDRLLEQYF
d_gene: -; abundance: few; v_gene: TRBV23-1; j_gene: TRBJ1-6; CDR3nt: TGCGCCAGCAGTCAATTACCCAACCCTCCCGGGACAACGGACTCACCCCTCCACTTT; CDR3aa: CASSQLPNPPGTTDSPLHF
d_gene: -; abundance: -; v_gene: TRBV20-1; j_gene: TRBJ1-5; CDR3nt: TGCAGTGCTAGAGATCTCGGTTCCAATCAGCCCCAGCATTTT; CDR3aa: CSARDLGSNQPQHF
d_gene: TRBD1; abundance: few; v_gene: TRBV6-2/TRBV6-3; j_gene: TRBJ1-5; CDR3nt: TGTGCCAGCAGACGATCGGGACAGATAGAACAGCCCCAGCATTTT; CDR3aa: CASRRSGQIEQPQHF
d_gene: TRBD2; abundance: few; v_gene: TRBV6-1; j_gene: TRBJ2-1; CDR3nt: TGTGCCAGCAGTCAATTCGGACTAGGGTCAATGGATGAGCAGTTCTTC; CDR3aa: CASSQFGLGSMDEQFF
d_gene: -; abundance: -; v_gene: TRBV5-5; j_gene: TRBJ2-5; CDR3nt: TGTGCCAGCAGCTGGGGGGGACAGCACCAAGAGACCCAGTACTTC; CDR3aa: CASSWGGQHQETQYF
d_gene: TRBD2; abundance: -; v_gene: TRBV5-1; j_gene: TRBJ2-1; CDR3nt: TGCGCCAGCAGCTTGATGGTTAGCGGGACAAATGAGCAGTTCTTC; CDR3aa: CASSLMVSGTNEQFF
d_gene: -; abundance: many; v_gene: TRBV20-1; j_gene: TRBJ2-7; CDR3nt: TGCAGTGCTCTCCCAACGCTGGGGCCTGGCGAGCAGTACTTC; CDR3aa: CSALPTLGPGEQYF
d_gene: -; abundance: few; v_gene: TRBV6-1; j_gene: TRBJ2-1; CDR3nt: TGTGCCAGCAGGGTACAACCCAGGGTCGTAGATGAGCAGTTCTTC; CDR3aa: CASRVQPRVVDEQFF
d_gene: -; abundance: few; v_gene: TRBV14; j_gene: TRBJ2-6; CDR3nt: TGTGCCAGCAGTCGAACAGGGTCTGGGGCCAACGTCCTGACTTTC; CDR3aa: CASSRTGSGANVLTF
d_gene: -; abundance: few; v_gene: TRBV27; j_gene: TRBJ2-7; CDR3nt: TGTGCCAGCAGGCTTGCAGGAGGTGGCGAGCAGTACTTC; CDR3aa: CASRLAGGGEQYF
d_gene: -; abundance: -; v_gene: TRBV11-2; j_gene: TRBJ2-5; CDR3nt: TGTGCCAGCAGCTTAGGCTTTGAAGAGACCCAGTACTTC; CDR3aa: CASSLGFEETQYF
d_gene: TRBD1; abundance: -; v_gene: TRBV20-1; j_gene: TRBJ2-7; CDR3nt: TGCAGTGCCCCGGGACAGGCAACCTACGAGCAGCACTTC; CDR3aa: CSAPGQATYEQHF
d_gene: TRBD2; abundance: few; v_gene: TRBV20-1; j_gene: TRBJ2-1; CDR3nt: TGCAGTGCCACCGGGACTAGCGGGGGGGCCTCCTACAATGAGCAGTTCTTC; CDR3aa: CSATGTSGGASYNEQFF